The present TCR beta chain was sequenced within a study of control samples from healthy donors and cancer patients. Germline CDR1 is MNHEY and CDR2 is SVGAGI. This CDR3 spans 12 amino acids. V gave up 6 bases and J gave up 4 bases, with 9 bases separating them. Profiled with immunoSEQ multiplex PCR; TCRdb holds only in-frame clones, not every one. Seen here are 55,000 to 85,000 clones, about 87% observed once, and the top ten hold 2% to 2.5%. The clonotype originates from a woman aged 50 to 60 with head and neck cancer. Sequenced input: PBMCs. The J gene is TRBJ1-2, the V gene TRBV6-5; D ambiguous. The CDR3 is CASSWALYGYTF. The CDR3 coding sequence is TGTGCCAGCAGCTGGGCCCTCTATGGCTACACCTTC.